These 22 T cell receptor beta chains came from one sample sequenced in a study of T cells in Graves' hyperthyroidism and ophthalmopathy. Amplification of TCR beta CDR3 regions was performed using RNA transcripts as template. With the HTBI primer set, the TCR CDR3 went through a first round of RT-PCR. TCRdb passed the multiplex PCR reads through MiXCR, listing each CDR3 protein once. The sample comprises roughly 240,000 distinct CDR3 sequences, approximately 25% of which are singletons, and approximately 35% rests with the top ten. The source material was blood. The receptors stem from a woman aged 40 to 50 with Graves' ophthalmopathy.

The rearrangement uses TRBV12-3 or TRBV12-4 and TRBJ2-7, with D possibly being TRBD1 or TRBD2 (6 bases each). This CDR3 is built from 14 residues. Trimming stripped 6 bases from V and 1 base from J, with 13 bases between. The CDR3 reads CASSRQGGSYEQYF. The CDR3 DNA reads as TGTGCCAGCAGCCGACAAGGGGGGTCCTACGAGCAGTACTTC.

Ten or more counts support this clonotype. The CDR3 reads CASSVTGDEAFF. CDR3 in DNA: TGTGCCAGCAGCGTGACGGGGGACGAAGCTTTCTTT. The chain links TRBV7-9 to TRBJ1-1, with D possibly matching TRBD1 (5 bases). V gave up 5 bases and J gave up 8 bases, with 12 bases separating them. There are 12 residues in the CDR3. CDR1 and CDR2 from the germline V gene are SEHNR and FQNEAQ (reference sequence).

This clonotype was detected ten times or more. The J gene is TRBJ2-7, the V gene TRBV11-1; possible D gene TRBD1, 6 bases. Per germline, CDR1 SGHAT and CDR2 FQDESV (reference sequence). This CDR3 has 15 residues. Trimming cost V 0 bases and J 3 bases, with 12 bases left between them. The CDR3 coding sequence is TGTGCCAGCAGCTTAGCCCAGGGGCGGGTCTACGAGCAGTACTTC. Its protein is CASSLAQGRVYEQYF.

The sample holds many counts of this clonotype. The chain uses TRBV15 and TRBJ1-2; D possibly corresponds to TRBD1 (6 bases). Trimming removed 6 bases from V and 2 bases from J, with 19 bases in between. Germline lookup yields CDR1 LNHNV and CDR2 YYDKDF (reference sequence). CDR3 length equals 16 residues. The chain's CDR3 is CATRTTGRGPNYGYTF. The CDR3 DNA reads TGTGCCACCAGGACGACAGGAAGGGGCCCAAACTATGGCTACACCTTC.

This clonotype was observed at least ten times. The V call is TRBV19, the J call TRBJ1-1; D unresolved. CDR3 length: 14 amino acids. V lost 2 bases, J lost 7 bases, and 14 bases lay in between. Per the germline V gene, CDR1 is LNHDA and CDR2 is SQIVND (reference sequence). The CDR3 reads CASSIQRGNGEAFF. DNA for the CDR3: TGTGCCAGTAGTATACAGCGTGGTAACGGTGAAGCTTTCTTT.

V gene TRBV11-2 combines with J gene TRBJ2-5; TRBD2 matches at 8 bases. The CDR3 sequence is 16 residues long. The germline gives CDR1 SGHAT, CDR2 FQNNGV. J gave up 4 bases and V 0 bases, and 7 bases lay outside the gene matches. The chain's CDR3 is CASSLDRDGRGETQYF. Here the CDR3 DNA reads TGTGCCAGCAGCTTAGATCGGGACGGGAGGGGAGAGACCCAGTACTTC.

The chain is built from TRBV12-3 or TRBV12-4 and TRBJ1-1; 7 bases fit TRBD1. The V gene end was trimmed by 5 bases and the J gene end by 0 bases; junction bases not matched to a gene: 6. The CDR3 sequence is 15 residues long. CDR3 bases: TGTGCCAGCAGTAGGGACAGTCCGATGAACACTGAAGCTTTCTTT. Its translation is CASSRDSPMNTEAFF.

This clonotype was seen many times. The J gene is TRBJ2-7, the V gene TRBV6-1; TRBD1 aligns across 10 bases. Germline V gene sequence: CDR1 MNHNS, CDR2 SASEGT. Unmatched junction bases numbered 6, after V lost 5 bases and J lost 5 bases. The CDR3 sequence is 14 residues long. This chain's CDR3 is CASSPTGQGNEQYF. CDR3 nucleotide sequence: TGTGCCAGCAGTCCAACGGGACAGGGGAACGAGCAGTACTTC.

The chain has TRBV20-1 and TRBJ2-5; D gene unclear. The CDR3 is 14 amino acids. Trimming took off 2 bases at V and 4 bases at J, with 14 bases between the two ends. Germline V gene sequence: CDR1 DFQATT, CDR2 SNEGSKA (reference sequence). The CDR3 is CSARTPNSRETQYF. For the CDR3, the DNA is TGCAGTGCTAGAACCCCGAACTCTCGAGAGACCCAGTACTTC.

This rearrangement joins TRBV6-1 to TRBJ2-2; D might be TRBD1 (7 bases). Trimming cost V 6 bases and J 4 bases, with 18 bases left between them. Germline CDR1 is MNHNS and CDR2 is SASEGT. This CDR3 has 16 amino acids. The CDR3, as DNA: TGTGCCAGCAGACCGGAGGGACAGTGGGTCACCGGGGAGCTGTTTTTT. This codes for CASRPEGQWVTGELFF.

This clonotype was found many times. V gene TRBV4-2 combines with J gene TRBJ1-2; D is possibly TRBD1 (5 bases). Trimming cost V 1 base and J 4 bases, with 19 bases left between them. This CDR3 spans 17 amino acids. CDR1 is LGHNA and CDR2 is YNFKEQ in the germline V gene. This chain's CDR3 is CASSQAPWNRRAYGYTF. In DNA, the CDR3 is TGTGCCAGCAGCCAAGCCCCCTGGAACAGGCGGGCCTATGGCTACACCTTC.

This clonotype showed up many times. The J gene is TRBJ1-5, the V gene TRBV11-2; 7 bases fit TRBD1. CDR3 length: 15 amino acids. Trimming cost V 0 bases and J 2 bases; bases outside gene matches: 1. The germline gives CDR1 SGHAT, CDR2 FQNNGV. CDR3 DNA sequence: TGTGCCAGCAGCTTAGATGGGACAGGCAATCAGCCCCAGCATTTT. The encoded protein is CASSLDGTGNQPQHF.

This clonotype appeared many times. J is TRBJ1-1 and V is TRBV12-3 or TRBV12-4, with no clear D. Trimming removed 3 bases from V and 2 bases from J, with 10 bases in between. The CDR3 spans 14 residues. CDR3 in amino acids: CASSFGEVNTEAFF. CDR3 DNA sequence: TGTGCCAGCAGTTTCGGAGAGGTAAACACTGAAGCTTTCTTT.

This clonotype was detected ten times or more. The chain employs TRBV20-1 and TRBJ2-3; D may match TRBD1 or TRBD2 (6 bases each). In germline, CDR1 is DFQATT, CDR2 SNEGSKA (reference sequence). The V end was cut by 0 bases, the J end by 0 bases, with 16 bases between. The length of the CDR3 is 17 residues. Here the CDR3 DNA reads TGCAGTGCTAGAGATCTCGGGGGCCCCCATAGCACAGATACGCAGTATTTT. It is translated as CSARDLGGPHSTDTQYF.

In this sample, this clonotype turned up many times. The genes are TRBV20-1 and TRBJ1-1; D unclear. The V end was cut by 0 bases, the J end by 4 bases, with 3 bases between. The CDR3 sequence is 11 residues long. CDR1 and CDR2 (germline): DFQATT, SNEGSKA (reference sequence). The CDR3 region is CSARDLTEAFF. CDR3 sequence (DNA): TGCAGTGCTAGAGACCTCACTGAAGCTTTCTTT.

This clonotype appeared many times. This chain uses TRBV12-3 or TRBV12-4 with TRBJ2-2, with 9 bases matching TRBD2. CDR3 length: 16 residues. The V and J ends lost 6 bases and 1 base, in that order; junction bases with no gene match: 6. This CDR3 reads CASREGAGGNTGELFF. Written as DNA, the CDR3 is TGTGCCAGCAGGGAGGGAGCGGGAGGGAACACCGGGGAGCTGTTTTTT.

The genes are TRBV24-1 and TRBJ2-5, with 9 nucleotides matching TRBD1. Losses at the gene ends were 3 bases for V and 5 bases for J; bases not matched to a gene: 21. The CDR3 totals 20 residues. Germline assignment: CDR1 KGHDR and CDR2 SFDVKD. The CDR3 loop is CATSDPLPGQGRGRRETQYF. The CDR3 coding sequence is TGTGCCACCAGTGATCCACTTCCGGGACAGGGAAGGGGGAGACGGGAGACCCAGTACTTC.

In its sample, this clonotype was seen many times. The chain carries TRBV20-1 and TRBJ1-1, with a weak D call TRBD1 (5 bases). The CDR3 runs to 14 residues. CDR1 is DFQATT, CDR2 SNEGSKA, per germline (reference sequence). Trimming shortened V by 3 bases and J by 1 base, and 12 bases separated the two germline ends. As DNA, the CDR3 is TGCAGTGCTAGCCCACCCACAGGGAACACTGAAGCTTTCTTT. This translates into CSASPPTGNTEAFF.

This clonotype has at least ten counts. This chain uses TRBV20-1 with TRBJ2-7, with D maybe TRBD2 (5 bases). The CDR3 has 12 amino acids. Trimming shortened V by 6 bases and J by 0 bases, and 9 bases separated the two germline ends. In germline, CDR1 is DFQATT, CDR2 SNEGSKA (reference sequence). The CDR3 DNA reads TGCAGTGCCGCCGGGAACTCCTACGAGCAGTACTTC. Protein product: CSAAGNSYEQYF.

The chain couples TRBV2 to TRBJ1-5; perhaps TRBD1 as D (6 bases). The V gene lost 3 bases and the J gene lost 2 bases, with 8 bases spanning the gap. The CDR3 loop spans 14 amino acids. The germline CDR1 and CDR2 sequences are SNHLY and FYNNEI. Here the CDR3 DNA reads TGTGCCAGCAGTGATAGGACAGGCAATCAGCCCCAGCATTTT. It translates to CASSDRTGNQPQHF.

This chain uses TRBV6-1 with TRBJ2-2, with 7 bases identical to TRBD2. V lost 8 bases and J lost 4; bases outside the gene matches: 16. The CDR3 contains 17 residues. Germline lookup yields CDR1 MNHNS and CDR2 SASEGT. The CDR3 reads CASAFRTPGLSTGELFF. CDR3 in DNA: TGTGCCAGCGCTTTCCGTACTCCGGGACTAAGCACCGGGGAGCTGTTTTTT.

A remark on this clonotype: Sequence at one end of the junction differs from germline and may be a read error. The chain combines TRBV6-1 with TRBJ1-2, with D possibly matching TRBD1 (5 bases). The length of the CDR3 is 14 residues. Germline CDR1 and CDR2: MNHNS and SASEGT. Here the CDR3 reads CASSRGSQPRGYSF. In nucleotides, the CDR3 is TGTGCCAGCAGTAGGGGCAGCCAGCCACGGGGCTACAGCTTC.